The present T cell receptor beta chain was sequenced within a study of T-cell memory formation after mild COVID-19. Study background: The study found TCR clusters largely donor specific.

General study findings and limits: Cross-reactive memory apparently joined, as some responding clones appeared in pre-infection memory. Mainly CM and EM harbored the contracting CD4+ clones; mainly EMRA harbored the CD8+ ones.

TCRdb recomputed calls from the 5' RACE reads with MiXCR, one row per CDR3 protein. The sample has 300,000 to 400,000 distinct CDR3 sequences, over 13% seen once. Turning to this clonotype: Its matching antigen is unknown.

This clonotype was sampled from a man aged 18 to 29 who had mild COVID-19 (a few samples of this study predate the infection). Cell type and time point are not known. The sequenced material came from PBMCs or a T cell subset sorted from them (not recorded which).

The CDR3 loop reads CASSDHGTGELFF. As DNA, the CDR3 is TGTGCCAGCAGTGACCATGGCACCGGGGAGCTGTTTTTT. The J gene is TRBJ2-2, the V gene TRBV2; unclear D gene. The V gene lost 3 bases and the J gene lost 4 bases, with 6 bases spanning the gap. CDR1 is SNHLY, CDR2 FYNNEI, per germline. This CDR3 spans 13 amino acids.